This T cell receptor beta chain was identified in a study of blood T cells in healthy people across ages. Note on this clonotype: Antigen specificity is unknown.

Study outcomes and limitations: A strong correlation was found between TCR beta diversity and the percentage of naive T cells. Fewer expanded clones and more diversity marked long-lived versus aged donors. A roughly linear fall in TCR beta diversity per million T cells was seen with increasing age.

The V and J ends lost 3 bases and 2 bases respectively, with 15 bases between them. CDR1 is SGDLS, CDR2 YYNGEE, per germline. The CDR3 has 16 amino acids. Primed by a sample-barcoded 5' primer and a J-beta primer mix, a second PCR proceeded for roughly 7 to 11 cycles. Individual samples furnished no less than 2.5 million CDR3-containing paired-end reads apiece. One entry per CDR3 protein, called by TCRdb with MiXCR from the 5' RACE reads. The table includes about 1.8 million distinct CDR3 sequences, 40% to 55% detected once. The chain uses TRBV9 and TRBJ2-1, with D possibly matching TRBD2 (6 bases). This clonotype was sampled from a woman aged 35 to 49 in good health. Source material: blood. CDR3 coding DNA: TGTGCCAGCAGCGAAAGTCTAGCGCGAACCTACAATGAGCAGTTCTTC. Protein: CASSESLARTYNEQFF.